One and the same sample provided the 23 T cell receptor beta chains below, sequenced in a study of a mutant IDH1 vaccine in newly diagnosed glioma (dated by TCRdb to about 2021). The time point tag for this specimen amounts to: week 11, during vaccination. Each vaccine dose, consisting of 300 ug of a 20-mer mutant IDH1 peptide in Montanide, was administered subcutaneously with topical imiquimod. Library generation was performed with the immunoSEQ multiplex PCR assay. This is the immuneACCESS table as TCRdb keeps it, with only in-frame sequences that have V and J called. A part of the clones is gone; compared with another copy, unresolved V genes explain less than half, and the rest is unexplained. The sample data list 25,000 to 40,000 clones, and under 80% of these were observed just once. The ten top clones hold more than 20% of the sample. These TCRs are of unknown antigen specificity. The material sequenced was PBMCs, taken from a glioma patient whose treatment included an IDH1 peptide vaccine. The receptor source for this set is a man younger than 40 with glioma.

J is TRBJ1-5 and V is TRBV4-1, with D possibly TRBD1 on 5 matching bases. CDR1 and CDR2 (germline): MGHRA, YSYEKL. The CDR3 length is 16 residues. Trimming removed 0 bases from V and 5 bases from J, with 14 bases in between. CDR3 amino acids: CASSQESGGGDQPQHF. CDR3 bases: TGCGCCAGCAGCCAAGAATCCGGGGGAGGGGATCAGCCCCAGCATTTT.

CDR3 sequence: CATEPGFGNQPQHF. The DNA of the CDR3 is TGTGCCACCGAACCAGGGTTTGGCAATCAGCCCCAGCATTTT. The chain couples TRBV19 to TRBJ1-5, with a tentative D call TRBD1 (5 bases). Trimming shortened V by 10 bases and J by 2 bases, and 15 bases separated the two germline ends. This CDR3 region has 14 residues. Germline assignment: CDR1 LNHDA and CDR2 SQIVND (reference sequence).

The V and J genes are TRBV6-5 and TRBJ1-1; D unclear. This CDR3 comprises 12 residues. CDR1 and CDR2 from the germline V gene are MNHEY and SVGAGI. V was trimmed by 4 bases and J by 4 bases, leaving 7 bases between them. CDR3 DNA sequence: TGTGCCAGCAGTTCCTCGGGCACTGAAGCTTTCTTT. It specifies CASSSSGTEAFF.

The chain joins TRBV9 to TRBJ1-1; D might be TRBD1 (6 bases). Germline loops: CDR1 SGDLS, CDR2 YYNGEE. The CDR3 contains 14 residues. V was pared by 4 bases and J by 1 base, with 11 bases between. As DNA, the CDR3 is TGTGCCAGCAGCCTCGGACAGTGGAACACTGAAGCTTTCTTT. As protein: CASSLGQWNTEAFF.

This chain links TRBV9 with TRBJ1-1, with TRBD1 as a possible D gene (6 bases). This CDR3 region has 15 residues. Germline loops: CDR1 SGDLS, CDR2 YYNGEE. V lost 6 bases and J lost 3, with 18 bases in between. The CDR3 spells CASTLEGGWDTEAFF. For the CDR3, the DNA is TGTGCCAGCACCCTGGAAGGGGGGTGGGACACTGAAGCTTTCTTT.

This clone showed up just once. V usage is TRBV5-5 and J usage is TRBJ2-1; 9 bases line up with TRBD2. CDR1 SGHKS and CDR2 YYEKEE come from the germline V gene (reference sequence). V trimming: 4 bases; J trimming: 8 bases; junction bases outside the gene matches: 16. This CDR3 comprises 17 residues. CDR3 sequence reads: CASSRFFSGGEVDEQFF. CDR3 nucleotides: TGTGCCAGCAGCCGCTTTTTTAGCGGGGGAGAAGTAGATGAGCAGTTCTTC. The full variable domain, rest sourced from reference TRBV5-5 and TRBJ2-1, is DAGVTQSPTHLIKTRGQQVTLRCSPISGHKSVSWYQQVLGQGPQFIFQYYEKEERGRGNFPDRFSARQFPNYSSELNVNALLLGDSALYLCASSRFFSGGEVDEQFFGPGTRLTVL.

The rearrangement uses TRBV7-8 and TRBJ1-6; no clear D. The CDR3 loop spans 13 amino acids. Germline CDR1 and CDR2: SGHVS and FQNEAQ. V dropped 4 bases and J dropped 7 bases, with 8 bases sitting between them. Here the CDR3 reads CASSSDGNSPLHF. In DNA, the CDR3 is TGTGCCAGCAGCTCGGACGGGAATTCACCCCTCCACTTT.

This clone showed up just a few times. The V call is TRBV30, the J call TRBJ1-1; D remains ambiguous. Germline CDR1 reads GTSNPN; CDR2 reads SVGIG (reference sequence). CDR3 size: 15 residues. V lost 0 bases and J lost 4, with 15 bases in between. The CDR3 region is CAWSVLGLEGTEAFF. As DNA, the CDR3 is TGTGCCTGGAGTGTATTGGGGTTGGAGGGCACTGAAGCTTTCTTT.

J is TRBJ2-7 and V is TRBV5-1; possibly TRBD2 for D (6 bases). Trimming pared 4 bases from V and 2 bases from J, leaving 22 bases between. The CDR3 totals 17 residues. Germline values: CDR1 SGHRS, CDR2 YFSETQ. The CDR3 sequence is CASSALGQGGGTYEQYF. The CDR3 DNA sequence: TGCGCCAGCAGCGCCCTTGGGCAGGGTGGGGGGACCTACGAGCAGTACTTC.

The rearrangement joins TRBV25-1 to TRBJ1-2, with D maybe TRBD1 (5 bases). This CDR3 is built from 15 residues. V lost 5 bases to trimming and J lost 3 bases, with 16 bases between them. From germline, CDR1 is MGHDK and CDR2 SYGVNS. CDR3 sequence reads: CASSQGYGEDYGYTF. CDR3 DNA: TGTGCCAGCAGTCAGGGCTATGGCGAGGACTATGGCTACACCTTC.

The gene calls are TRBV5-4 and TRBJ2-2; 11 nucleotides align to TRBD2. Germline CDR1 SGHNT, CDR2 YYREEE (reference sequence). J gave up 5 bases and V 1 base, and 7 bases lay outside the gene matches. The CDR3 length is 17 residues. The CDR3 loop is CASSLLAGGAGTGELFF. The CDR3 bases are TGTGCCAGCAGCTTGCTAGCGGGGGGCGCCGGGACCGGGGAGCTGTTTTTT.

This chain joins TRBV25-1 and TRBJ2-7; D call uncertain. The CDR3 totals 11 residues. Germline values: CDR1 MGHDK, CDR2 SYGVNS. V lost 7 bases, J lost 7 bases, and 11 bases lay in between. DNA for the CDR3: TGTGCCAGCACCATGTTTGGGGAGCAGTACTTC. It translates to CASTMFGEQYF.

The V and J genes are TRBV11-2 and TRBJ2-7, with D unresolved. Trimming pared 0 bases from V and 4 bases from J, leaving 4 bases between. Germline values: CDR1 SGHAT, CDR2 FQNNGV. The CDR3 is made up of 12 amino acids. CDR3 DNA sequence: TGTGCCAGCAGCTTAGACAGATACGAGCAGTACTTC. It is translated as CASSLDRYEQYF.

The V and J genes are TRBV5-1 and TRBJ1-2, with a possible D match to TRBD1 (5 bases). V shed 5 bases and J shed 3 bases, with 20 bases lying between them. The CDR3 sequence is 16 residues long. Germline lookup yields CDR1 SGHRS and CDR2 YFSETQ. CDR3 sequence: CASRLYGAPPHYGYTF. As DNA, the CDR3 is TGCGCCAGCAGGCTTTATGGGGCCCCCCCCCACTATGGCTACACCTTC.

Only a few counts were recorded for this clone. The V gene is TRBV2, the J gene TRBJ2-7; 9 nucleotides align to TRBD1. V gave up 7 bases and J gave up 2 bases; unmatched junction bases: 3. CDR1 and CDR2 (germline): SNHLY, FYNNEI. CDR3 length: 13 amino acids. CDR3 nucleotides: TGTGCCAGCAAAAGGACAGGGGCCTACGAGCAGTACTTC. Its protein is CASKRTGAYEQYF.

The J gene is TRBJ1-5, the V gene TRBV30; 9 nucleotides line up with TRBD1. Germline assignment: CDR1 GTSNPN and CDR2 SVGIG (reference sequence). V lost 0 bases, J lost 6 bases, and 6 bases stayed unmatched. This CDR3 is built from 15 residues. The CDR3 nucleotides read TGTGCCTGGAGTGTGCTCCGGGACAGGGCTCAGCCCCAGCATTTT. Amino acids: CAWSVLRDRAQPQHF.

The rearrangement uses TRBV5-4 and TRBJ2-7, with 8 bases lining up with TRBD2. After removal of 4 bases from V and 6 bases from J, the junction contained 15 bases not matched to a gene. The CDR3 consists of 16 residues. CDR1 is SGHNT, CDR2 YYREEE, per germline (reference sequence). CDR3 residues: CASSGAVTGGRREQYF. DNA for the CDR3: TGTGCCAGCAGCGGGGCGGTGACGGGAGGGCGACGCGAGCAGTACTTC.

The J gene is TRBJ1-4, the V gene TRBV30, with D unclear. Germline assignment: CDR1 GTSNPN and CDR2 SVGIG (reference sequence). This CDR3 has 14 amino acids. The V end lost 0 bases, the J end lost 5 bases, and 10 bases lay between the germline ends. DNA for the CDR3: TGTGCCTGGAGTGTAGGAGGCTTCAATGAAAAACTGTTTTTT. As protein: CAWSVGGFNEKLFF.

The chain uses TRBV14 and TRBJ2-3; unclear D gene. The CDR3 totals 17 residues. Germline CDR1 SGHDN, CDR2 FVKESK. The V end was cut by 0 bases, the J end by 2 bases, with 15 bases between. DNA for the CDR3: TGTGCCAGCAGCCAAGATGAGAAGGTGTGGGTCACAGATACGCAGTATTTT. Translated, it gives CASSQDEKVWVTDTQYF.

The V and J genes are TRBV2 and TRBJ2-5, with unresolved D. Germline V gene lookup returns CDR1 SNHLY and CDR2 FYNNEI. The CDR3 length is 15 residues. Trimming pared 4 bases from V and 2 bases from J, leaving 14 bases between. DNA of the CDR3: TGTGCCAGCAGTGTCCTGGGCAGCAAGCAAGAGACCCAGTACTTC. Its translation: CASSVLGSKQETQYF.

This clone was picked up a small number of times. The chain employs TRBV5-1 and TRBJ1-2; 8 positions match TRBD1. Germline values: CDR1 SGHRS, CDR2 YFSETQ. The length of the CDR3 is 15 residues. V shed 4 bases and J 5 bases; nucleotides not matched to a gene: 10. CDR3 DNA sequence: TGCGCCAGCAGCCAGGACAGGGTCGGCGGGTATGGCTACACCTTC. Its protein product is CASSQDRVGGYGYTF.

This clone was counted between two and nine times. This chain joins TRBV5-4 and TRBJ1-1; no firm D call. This CDR3 contains 13 residues. The germline V and J ends were trimmed by 5 bases and 2 bases, with 10 bases remaining between them. The germline V gene encodes CDR1 SGHNT and CDR2 YYREEE (reference sequence). The CDR3 DNA follows: TGTGCCAGCAGGGAAGGCCGCAACACTGAAGCTTTCTTT. This encodes CASREGRNTEAFF.

The J gene is TRBJ2-2, the V gene TRBV5-1, with D tentatively TRBD1 or TRBD2 (5 bases each). Germline V lookup: CDR1 SGHRS, CDR2 YFSETQ. With 0 bases removed from V and 6 bases from J, the gap between germline ends came to 9 bases. The CDR3 sequence is 14 residues long. The CDR3 spells CASSLALGAGELFF. In DNA, the CDR3 is TGCGCCAGCAGCTTGGCCCTGGGGGCCGGGGAGCTGTTTTTT.